These 28 T cell receptor beta chains were all obtained from the same sample, sequenced in a study of T cell responses to AZD1222 COVID-19 vaccine. Some clones are missing from TCRdb's copy, which holds only in-frame ones; the method was immunoSEQ multiplex PCR. The repertoire holds roughly 100,000 clones, roughly 84% seen once, with more than 15% in the top ten. Source: peripheral blood, taken on day 0 of AZD1222 vaccination. The source of these receptors is an adult in good health.

This chain uses TRBV24-1 with TRBJ2-7; 13 bases match TRBD2. The germline gives CDR1 KGHDR, CDR2 SFDVKD. This CDR3 contains 15 residues. J lost 6 bases, V lost 3 bases, and 4 bases had no gene match. CDR3 residues: CATSDPGTSGTEQYF. The CDR3 DNA reads as TGTGCCACCAGTGATCCCGGGACTAGCGGGACCGAGCAGTACTTC.

This chain links TRBV7-2 with TRBJ1-2, with a weak D call TRBD1 (6 bases). The germline V gene encodes CDR1 SGHTA and CDR2 FQGNSA. V lost 7 bases and J lost 12, with 24 bases in between. CDR3 length equals 14 residues. The CDR3 loop is CASNPMGGIGSDTF. In DNA, the CDR3 is TGTGCCAGCAATCCCATGGGGGGCATCGGGTCTGACACCTTC.

This chain links TRBV7-2 with TRBJ2-4, with D possibly matching TRBD2 (5 bases). The germline V gene encodes CDR1 SGHTA and CDR2 FQGNSA. V lost 2 bases, J lost 4 bases, and 15 bases lay in between. The CDR3 length is 16 residues. The CDR3: CASSLSHQPGKNIQYF. CDR3 in DNA: TGTGCCAGCAGCTTAAGTCACCAGCCGGGGAAAAACATTCAGTACTTC. The full variable domain, its missing parts supplied by reference TRBV7-2 and TRBJ2-4, is GAGVSQSPSNKVTEKGKDVELRCDPISGHTALYWYRQSLGQGLEFLIYFQGNSAPDKSGLPSDRFSAERTGGSVSTLTIQRTQQEDSAVYLCASSLSHQPGKNIQYFGAGTRLSVL.

Notes on this clone: The limits of the CDR3 on the DNA are not certain, so only TCRdb's listed CDR3 is given. The sample has other DNA sequences that encode this CDR3 too. The V and J genes are TRBV6-2 or TRBV6-3 and TRBJ2-7. CDR1 is MNHEY and CDR2 is SVGEGT in the germline V gene. The length of the CDR3 is 13 amino acids, counting both ends. The CDR3 sequence is CASSSSTPFEQYF.

CDR3: CASKRGDSGNTIYF. The CDR3 DNA sequence: TGTGCCAGCAAGAGGGGTGACTCTGGAAACACCATATATTTT. The V call is TRBV6-5, the J call TRBJ1-3; a weak D match, TRBD1 (5 bases). CDR3 length: 14 amino acids. Trimming removed 7 bases from V and 0 bases from J, with 10 bases in between. In germline, CDR1 is MNHEY, CDR2 SVGAGI.

The table lists this clone with a count of one. This chain uses TRBV7-8 with TRBJ1-1; D might be TRBD1 (6 bases). The CDR3 runs 15 residues. CDR1 and CDR2 (germline): SGHVS, FQNEAQ. The germline V and J ends were trimmed by 4 bases and 1 base, with 13 bases remaining between them. The CDR3 DNA reads as TGTGCCAGCAGCTCGCGGACAGCCAAGAACACTGAAGCTTTCTTT. Amino acid sequence: CASSSRTAKNTEAFF.

The chain employs TRBV29-1 and TRBJ2-3, with 7 bases that match TRBD2. CDR3 size: 15 residues. Germline V lookup: CDR1 SQVTM, CDR2 ANQGSEA. The junction had 9 bases not matched to a gene; V was cut back by 4 bases and J by 2 bases. For the CDR3, the DNA is TGCAGCGTTGGGGGGGGACCGGGATCCACAGATACGCAGTATTTT. Its translation is CSVGGGPGSTDTQYF.

This sequence joins TRBV30 and TRBJ1-6; 7 bases are a match to TRBD1. The CDR3 totals 13 residues. From germline, CDR1 is GTSNPN and CDR2 SVGIG (reference sequence). With V trimmed by 6 bases and J by 9 bases, 8 bases remained unmatched. The CDR3 DNA reads TGTGCCTGCGAACAGGGGATAGCTTCACCCCTCCACTTT. It codes for CACEQGIASPLHF. Based on the CDR3 plus reference TRBV30 and TRBJ1-6, the full variable domain is SQTIHQWPATLVQPVGSPLSLECTVEGTSNPNLYWYRQAAGRGLQLLFYSVGIGQISSEVPQNLSASRPQDRQFILSSKKLLLSDSGFYLCACEQGIASPLHFGNGTRLTVT.

J is TRBJ1-3 and V is TRBV7-7; a possible D gene is TRBD1 (6 bases). V lost 5 bases and J lost 0, with 11 bases in between. In germline, CDR1 is SSHAT, CDR2 FNYEAQ (reference sequence). CDR3 length equals 15 residues. In DNA form, the CDR3 reads TGTGCCAGCAGCAAAGGGGGAGTCTCTGGAAACACCATATATTTT. Amino acid sequence: CASSKGGVSGNTIYF.

J is TRBJ2-7 and V is TRBV11-3, with 8 nucleotides matching TRBD1. Losses at the gene ends were 6 bases for V and 3 bases for J; bases not matched to a gene: 7. Germline V CDR1 and CDR2: SGHNT, YENEEA. This CDR3 comprises 14 residues. The CDR3 nucleotides are TGTGCCAGCAGGTTCGAGGACAGGGACTACGAGCAGTACTTC. Translating gives CASRFEDRDYEQYF.

The J gene is TRBJ2-5, the V gene TRBV18; D is possibly TRBD2 (5 bases). The CDR3 loop spans 13 amino acids. Germline CDR1 reads KGHSH; CDR2 reads LQKENI. Trimming shortened V by 7 bases and J by 7 bases, and 16 bases separated the two germline ends. Written as DNA, the CDR3 is TGTGCCAGCTTAGAAGAAGCCGAGGGGACCCAGTACTTC. Its protein is CASLEEAEGTQYF.

The chain couples TRBV28 to TRBJ2-6, with D unclear. Trimming shortened V by 4 bases and J by 0 bases, and 4 bases separated the two germline ends. Germline lookup yields CDR1 MDHEN and CDR2 SYDVKM. This CDR3 spans 14 amino acids. As DNA, the CDR3 is TGTGCCAGCAGTTGGATCTCTGGGGCCAACGTCCTGACTTTC. It codes for CASSWISGANVLTF.

The V call is TRBV28, the J call TRBJ1-2; no clear D gene. Between the trimmed V and J ends, which lost 10 bases and 4 bases, there was a span of 16 bases. Germline V lookup: CDR1 MDHEN, CDR2 SYDVKM. The CDR3 extends over 13 amino acids. CDR3 DNA: TGTGCCACTCTCCCCTCGACCATCTATGGCTACACCTTC. Translated: CATLPSTIYGYTF.

V gene TRBV24-1 combines with J gene TRBJ2-3; no reliable D call. CDR1 and CDR2 from the germline V gene are KGHDR and SFDVKD. V gave up 5 bases and J gave up 6 bases, with 11 bases separating them. The CDR3 has 13 residues. CDR3 loop: CATSANDLDTQYF. CDR3 in DNA: TGTGCCACCAGTGCGAACGACCTGGATACGCAGTATTTT.

About this clone itself: A junction end diverges from the germline sequence, so it may reflect a read error. The chain has TRBV18 and TRBJ1-3; D is ambiguous. This CDR3 region has 13 residues. Germline values: CDR1 KGHSH, CDR2 LQKENI. CDR3 sequence (DNA): TGTGCCAGCTCAACTATCTCTGGAAACGCCATATATTTT. Translation: CASSTISGNAIYF.

The V gene is TRBV11-3, the J gene TRBJ2-7, with D maybe TRBD1 (5 bases). This CDR3 is built from 15 residues. The germline V and J ends were trimmed by 0 bases and 2 bases, with 11 bases remaining between them. Per germline, CDR1 SGHNT and CDR2 YENEEA. CDR3 nucleotides: TGTGCCAGCAGCTTAGATCCTGGCAGGGCCTACGAGCAGTACTTC. It specifies CASSLDPGRAYEQYF.

The V and J genes are TRBV9 and TRBJ1-3, with D maybe TRBD1 (6 bases). Per the germline V gene, CDR1 is SGDLS and CDR2 is YYNGEE. The CDR3 has 17 residues. Deletions cut 4 bases from V and 4 bases from J, with 21 bases between. CDR3 nucleotide sequence: TGTGCCAGCAGCCCCGAAGCAAGGGGGGCCACCGGAAACACCATATATTTT. This encodes CASSPEARGATGNTIYF.

The chain employs TRBV5-4 and TRBJ1-2, with D maybe TRBD1 (5 bases). The V gene's germline CDR1 is SGHNT and CDR2 YYREEE (reference sequence). The CDR3 runs to 16 residues. Deletions cut 0 bases from V and 0 bases from J, with 12 bases between. The chain's CDR3 is CASSLGSGTTNYGYTF. The CDR3 DNA reads as TGTGCCAGCAGCTTGGGGTCAGGGACTACTAACTATGGCTACACCTTC.

The chain is built from TRBV25-1 and TRBJ1-2; D unresolved. The CDR3 extends over 13 amino acids. Germline lookup yields CDR1 MGHDK and CDR2 SYGVNS. V lost 1 base and J lost 6, with 9 bases in between. This CDR3 reads CASSEFGRNGYTF. CDR3 DNA sequence: TGTGCCAGCAGTGAATTTGGTCGGAATGGCTACACCTTC.

The V call is TRBV28, the J call TRBJ2-1, with a possible D match to TRBD2 (5 bases). V was pared by 8 bases and J by 4 bases, with 18 bases between. The CDR3 has 15 residues. Germline CDR1 and CDR2: MDHEN and SYDVKM. The CDR3 sequence is CASSIAAGVYNEQFF. The CDR3 region has the DNA TGTGCCAGCTCAATAGCTGCGGGTGTATACAATGAGCAGTTCTTC. Full variable domain (missing parts from reference TRBV28 and TRBJ2-1): DVKVTQSSRYLVKRTGEKVFLECVQDMDHENMFWYRQDPGLGLRLIYFSYDVKMKEKGDIPEGYSVSREKKERFSLILESASTNQTSMYLCASSIAAGVYNEQFFGPGTRLTVL.

This clone has a single count. The chain uses TRBV24-1 and TRBJ2-1; D may correspond to TRBD1 or TRBD2 (5 bases each). Germline lookup yields CDR1 KGHDR and CDR2 SFDVKD. This CDR3 has 13 residues. V was trimmed by 3 bases and J by 9 bases, leaving 11 bases between them. Here the CDR3 reads CATSDLGTVEQFF. The CDR3 DNA follows: TGTGCCACCAGTGATCTGGGGACGGTTGAGCAGTTCTTC.

This chain uses TRBV9 with TRBJ2-7, with D hard to call. CDR3 length equals 16 residues. Per the germline V gene, CDR1 is SGDLS and CDR2 is YYNGEE. V dropped 4 bases and J dropped 1 base, with 18 bases sitting between them. The CDR3 spells CASSPPPVPESYEQYV. The CDR3 DNA reads TGTGCCAGCAGCCCCCCCCCTGTGCCCGAATCCTACGAGCAGTACGTC.

Concerning this clone itself: A read error may produce the germline difference seen at one junction end. The CDR3 loop reads CASSLAGTGKFTQAVF. The DNA for the CDR3 is TGTGCCAGCAGCTTAGCAGGGACAGGGAAATTTACCCAGGCAGTCTTC. The chain joins TRBV7-2 to TRBJ2-1; 9 bases fit TRBD1. The CDR3 extends over 16 amino acids. Germline V gene sequence: CDR1 SGHTA, CDR2 FQGNSA.

This clone was detected only once. The chain combines TRBV11-1 with TRBJ2-3, with TRBD2 matching 9 bases. CDR3 length: 14 amino acids. Trimming at V came to 8 bases and at J to 3 bases, leaving 6 bases not matched to a gene. Germline CDR1 reads SGHAT; CDR2 reads FQDESV (reference sequence). The CDR3 loop reads CASGLSGRTDTQYF. The CDR3 DNA follows: TGTGCCAGCGGGCTAAGCGGGAGGACAGATACGCAGTATTTT.

The rearrangement links TRBV3-1 (or the pseudogene TRBV3-2) to TRBJ1-4, with D possibly TRBD1 on 6 matching bases. CDR1 LGHDT and CDR2 YNNKEL come from the germline V gene (reference sequence). Trimming stripped 1 base from V and 14 bases from J, with 20 bases between. The CDR3 contains 15 residues. This CDR3 reads CASSQAQGNGFGLFF. CDR3 sequence (DNA): TGTGCCAGCAGCCAAGCTCAGGGGAACGGGTTTGGGCTGTTTTTT.

This clone has more than one count but fewer than ten. This chain uses TRBV19 with TRBJ1-2; possible D gene TRBD1, 5 bases. This CDR3 contains 16 residues. Germline CDR1 LNHDA, CDR2 SQIVND (reference sequence). V was trimmed by 5 bases and J by 5 bases, leaving 21 bases between them. For the CDR3, the DNA is TGTGCCAGTAGTCATACGTCCAGGGAAAGTAGGTATGGCTACACCTTC. Translating gives CASSHTSRESRYGYTF.

This clone was observed once. J is TRBJ2-7 and V is TRBV6-5, with D possibly matching TRBD2 (6 bases). The ends were cut back, 4 bases at V and 6 bases at J, with 7 bases in the middle. Germline CDR1 is MNHEY and CDR2 is SVGAGI. The CDR3 runs to 11 residues. CDR3 nucleotide sequence: TGTGCCAGCAGTTCGGGGGTCGAGCAGTACTTC. Amino acid sequence: CASSSGVEQYF.

The chain recombines TRBV3-1 (or the pseudogene TRBV3-2) with TRBJ1-1, with 9 bases matching TRBD1. The V segment lost 5 bases and the J segment 0 bases; nucleotides outside the gene matches: 10. CDR1 LGHDT and CDR2 YNNKEL come from the germline V gene (reference sequence). CDR3 size: 17 residues. The CDR3 here is CASSKNRGRSLNTEAFF. In DNA form, the CDR3 reads TGTGCCAGCAGCAAGAACAGGGGGCGCAGTCTGAACACTGAAGCTTTCTTT.